The rows below give T cell receptor beta chains drawn from one sample of a study of blood T cell repertoires in COVID-19. This table comes from immunoSEQ multiplex PCR, and its TCRdb copy is limited to in-frame clones, with some not included. The table records about 250,000 clones, about 83% of them present only once. The sequenced sample consisted of PBMCs or T cells enriched from blood (not recorded which). Every receptor here comes from a woman between 40 and 55 years old who had been exposed to COVID-19. Each CDR3 is given with its conserved first and last residue.

V	J	CDR3
TRBV3-1/TRBV3-2	TRBJ2-1	CASSPTGYNEQFF
TRBV11-2	TRBJ1-1	CASSLAPAGQYTEAFF
TRBV4-1	TRBJ1-3	CASSTSDRGNTIYF
TRBV6-5	TRBJ1-2	CASSSFRGKVYGYTF
TRBV7-9	TRBJ1-6	CASSASGEGARSPLHF
TRBV7-2	TRBJ2-3	CASSPGQSTDTQYF
TRBV5-1	TRBJ2-3	CASSQRDSRYFTDTQYF
TRBV3-1/TRBV3-2	TRBJ1-2	CASSQDTTGSLGGYTF
TRBV18	TRBJ2-2	CASSSRGASTGELFF
TRBV2	TRBJ1-1	CATEGARLVTEAFF
TRBV6-6	TRBJ2-3	CASSSGQGTDTQYF
TRBV7-3	TRBJ1-1	CASSLMGTGAGNTEAFF
TRBV10-3	TRBJ2-3	CAISSGGAPDTQYF
TRBV7-8	TRBJ2-3	CASSLAAGGGTDTQYF
TRBV28	TRBJ1-5	CASNLQGGGNQPQHF
TRBV7-2	TRBJ1-2	CASSPRTGSPFNYGYTF
TRBV7-2	TRBJ1-1	CASSLVGTDTEAFF
TRBV7-2	TRBJ1-5	CASSSGQGDQPQHF
TRBV3-1/TRBV3-2	TRBJ1-1	CASSQVPQGGSTEAFF
TRBV19	TRBJ2-7	CASSMEGQGGRPYEQYF
TRBV12-3/TRBV12-4	TRBJ1-2	CASTGTAYGYTF
TRBV4-2	TRBJ2-3	CASSQEGARWDTDTQYF
TRBV5-6	TRBJ2-4	CASSPGLAIDIQYF
TRBV6-2/TRBV6-3	TRBJ1-5	CASSQRTASNQPQHF
TRBV5-1	TRBJ1-2	CASRRDREPYGYTF